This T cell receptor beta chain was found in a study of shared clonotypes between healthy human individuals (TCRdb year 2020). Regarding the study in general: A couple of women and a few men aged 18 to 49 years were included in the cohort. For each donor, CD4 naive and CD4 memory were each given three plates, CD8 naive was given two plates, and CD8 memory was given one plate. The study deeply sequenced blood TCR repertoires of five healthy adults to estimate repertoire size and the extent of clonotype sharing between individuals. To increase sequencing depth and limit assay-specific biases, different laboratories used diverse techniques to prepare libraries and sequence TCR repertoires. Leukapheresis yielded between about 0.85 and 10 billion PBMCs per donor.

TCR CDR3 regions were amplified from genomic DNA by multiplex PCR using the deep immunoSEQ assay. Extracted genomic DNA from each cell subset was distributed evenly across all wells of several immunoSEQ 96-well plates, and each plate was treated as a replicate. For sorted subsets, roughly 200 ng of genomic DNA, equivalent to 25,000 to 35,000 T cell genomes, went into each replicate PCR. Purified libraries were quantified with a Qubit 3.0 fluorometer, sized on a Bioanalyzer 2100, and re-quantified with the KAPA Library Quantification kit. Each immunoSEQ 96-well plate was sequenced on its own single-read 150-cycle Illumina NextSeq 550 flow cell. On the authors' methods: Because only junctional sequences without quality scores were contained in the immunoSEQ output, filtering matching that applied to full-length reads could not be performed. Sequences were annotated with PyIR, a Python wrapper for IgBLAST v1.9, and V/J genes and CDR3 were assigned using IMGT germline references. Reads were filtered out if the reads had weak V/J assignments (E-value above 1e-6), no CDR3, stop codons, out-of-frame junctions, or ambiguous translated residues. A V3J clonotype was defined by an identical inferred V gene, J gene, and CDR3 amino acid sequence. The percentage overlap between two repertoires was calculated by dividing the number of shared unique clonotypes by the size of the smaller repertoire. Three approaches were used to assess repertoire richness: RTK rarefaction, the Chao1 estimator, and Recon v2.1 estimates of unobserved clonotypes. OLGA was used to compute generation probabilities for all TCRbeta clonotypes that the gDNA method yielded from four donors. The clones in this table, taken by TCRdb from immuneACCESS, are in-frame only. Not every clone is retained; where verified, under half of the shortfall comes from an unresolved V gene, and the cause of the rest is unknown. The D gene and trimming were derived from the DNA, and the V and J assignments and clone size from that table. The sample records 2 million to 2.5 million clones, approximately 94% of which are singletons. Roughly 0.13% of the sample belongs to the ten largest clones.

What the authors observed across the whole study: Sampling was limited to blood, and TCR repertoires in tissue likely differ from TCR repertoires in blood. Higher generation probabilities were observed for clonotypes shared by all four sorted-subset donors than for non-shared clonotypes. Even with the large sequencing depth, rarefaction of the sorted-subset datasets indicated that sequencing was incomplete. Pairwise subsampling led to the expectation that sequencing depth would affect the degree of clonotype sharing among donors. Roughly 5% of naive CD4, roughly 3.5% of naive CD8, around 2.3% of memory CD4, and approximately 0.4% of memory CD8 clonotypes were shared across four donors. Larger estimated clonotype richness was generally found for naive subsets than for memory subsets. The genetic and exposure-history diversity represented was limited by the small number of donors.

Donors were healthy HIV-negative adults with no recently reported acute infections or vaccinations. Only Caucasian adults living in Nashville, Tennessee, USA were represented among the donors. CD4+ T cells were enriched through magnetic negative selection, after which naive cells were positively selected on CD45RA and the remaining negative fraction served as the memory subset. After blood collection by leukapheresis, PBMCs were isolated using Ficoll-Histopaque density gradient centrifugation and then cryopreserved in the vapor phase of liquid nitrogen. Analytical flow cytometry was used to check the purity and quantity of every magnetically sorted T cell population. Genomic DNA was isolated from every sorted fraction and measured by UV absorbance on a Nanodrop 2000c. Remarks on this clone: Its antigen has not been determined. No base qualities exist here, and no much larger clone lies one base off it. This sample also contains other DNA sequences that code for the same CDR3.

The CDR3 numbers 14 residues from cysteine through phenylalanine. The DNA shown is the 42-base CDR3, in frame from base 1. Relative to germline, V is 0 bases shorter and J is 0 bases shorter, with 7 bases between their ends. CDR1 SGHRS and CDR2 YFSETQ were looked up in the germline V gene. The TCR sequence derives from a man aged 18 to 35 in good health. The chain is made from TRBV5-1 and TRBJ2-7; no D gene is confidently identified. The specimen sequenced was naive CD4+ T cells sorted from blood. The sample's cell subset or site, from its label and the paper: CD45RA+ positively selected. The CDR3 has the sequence CASSLGSSSYEQYF. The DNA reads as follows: TGCGCCAGCAGCTTGGGTTCAAGCTCCTACGAGCAGTACTTC.